This T cell receptor (beta chain) was captured by sequencing in a study of blood T cells in healthy people across ages. CDR1 is DFQATT, CDR2 SNEGSKA, per germline (reference sequence). The V segment lost 3 bases and the J segment 6 bases; nucleotides outside the gene matches: 10. The CDR3 covers 15 residues. Alongside a J-beta primer mix, a sample-barcoded 5' primer served in a second PCR lasting 7 to 11 cycles. From the 5' RACE reads, TCRdb called clonotypes with MiXCR, one entry per CDR3 protein. The table records approximately 810,000 distinct CDR3 sequences, under 35% of them present only once. Total RNA extraction produced at least 6 micrograms (per sample) for the study.

The clonotype comes from a woman older than 75 in good health. Sequencing used blood. V and J are TRBV20-1 and TRBJ1-5, with 8 bases that match TRBD1. For the CDR3, the DNA is TGCAGTGCTAGTTCGGGACAGGCGATCGGTCAGCCCCAGCATTTT. The encoded protein is CSASSGQAIGQPQHF.